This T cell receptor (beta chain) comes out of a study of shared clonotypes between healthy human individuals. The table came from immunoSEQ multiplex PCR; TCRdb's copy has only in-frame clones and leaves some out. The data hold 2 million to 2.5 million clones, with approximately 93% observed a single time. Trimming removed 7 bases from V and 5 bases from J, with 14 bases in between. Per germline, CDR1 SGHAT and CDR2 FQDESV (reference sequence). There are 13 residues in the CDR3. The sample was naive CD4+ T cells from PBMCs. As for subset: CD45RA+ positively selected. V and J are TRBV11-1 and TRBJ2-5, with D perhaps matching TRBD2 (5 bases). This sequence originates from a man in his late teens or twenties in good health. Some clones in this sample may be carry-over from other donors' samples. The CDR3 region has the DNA TGTGCCAGCACCCCCTCCGGCGGGGAGACCCAGTACTTC. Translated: CASTPSGGETQYF.